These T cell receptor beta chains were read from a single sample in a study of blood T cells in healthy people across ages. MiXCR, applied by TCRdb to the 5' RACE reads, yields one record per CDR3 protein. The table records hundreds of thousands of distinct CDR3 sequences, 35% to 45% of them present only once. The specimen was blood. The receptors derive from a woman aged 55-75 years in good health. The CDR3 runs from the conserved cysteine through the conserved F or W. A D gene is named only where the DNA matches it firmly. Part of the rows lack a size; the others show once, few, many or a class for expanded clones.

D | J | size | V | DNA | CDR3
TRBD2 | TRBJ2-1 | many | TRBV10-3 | TGTGCCTCGGACGGCGCGGGAGGTGACTACAATGAGCAGTTCTTC | CASDGAGGDYNEQFF
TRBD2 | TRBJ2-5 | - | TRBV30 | TGTGCCTGGAGTGTCGGGCTAGCGGGGGAAGAGACCCAGTACTTC | CAWSVGLAGEETQYF
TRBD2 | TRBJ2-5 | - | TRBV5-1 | TGCGCCAGCAGCTTGACTAGCGGAGCCCCAGGGACCCAGTACTTC | CASSLTSGAPGTQYF
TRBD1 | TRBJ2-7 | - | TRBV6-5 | TGTGCCAGCAGTGCAACGGGACAGGGCTTCTACGAGCAGTACTTC | CASSATGQGFYEQYF
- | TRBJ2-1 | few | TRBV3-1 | TGTGCCAGCAGCCCTACAGTGACCTCCCTCTACAATGAGCAGTTCTTC | CASSPTVTSLYNEQFF
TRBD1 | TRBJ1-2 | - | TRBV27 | TGTGCCAGCAGTTGGACAGGGGATCAGGAGGGCTACACCTTC | CASSWTGDQEGYTF
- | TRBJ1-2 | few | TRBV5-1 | TGCGCCAGCAGCTCGGCTGGGGGGGGAGATGGCTACACCTTC | CASSSAGGGDGYTF
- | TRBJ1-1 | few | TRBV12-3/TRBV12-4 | TGTGCCAGCAGTTTCGGGGCGTACACTGAAGCTTTCTTT | CASSFGAYTEAFF
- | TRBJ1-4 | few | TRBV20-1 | TGCAGTGTTGGACACGCAACTAATGAAAAACTGTTTTTT | CSVGHATNEKLFF
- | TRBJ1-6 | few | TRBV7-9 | TGTGCCAGCAGCTTACCAGGGCCTAATTCACCCCTCCACTTT | CASSLPGPNSPLHF
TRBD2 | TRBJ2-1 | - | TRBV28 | TGTGCCAGCAGGGATTTTAGCGGGGTCTCCTACAATGAGCAGTTCTTC | CASRDFSGVSYNEQFF
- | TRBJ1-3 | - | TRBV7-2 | TGTGCCAGCAGCTTAGGCGGTCGGAACTCTGGAAACACCATATATTTT | CASSLGGRNSGNTIYF
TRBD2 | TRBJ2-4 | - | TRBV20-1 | TGCAGTGCTGGGAGGGACCTAGCCAAAAACATTCAGTACTTC | CSAGRDLAKNIQYF
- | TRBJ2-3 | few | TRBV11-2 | TGTGCCAGCATGCGGATGGGGGGCCCTACTAGCACAGATACGCAGTATTTT | CASMRMGGPTSTDTQYF
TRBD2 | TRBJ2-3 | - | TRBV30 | TGTGCCTGGAGTGTATGGTACCTAGCGGGGGGACTGGGTACGCAGTATTTT | CAWSVWYLAGGLGTQYF
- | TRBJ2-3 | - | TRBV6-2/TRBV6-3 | TGTGCCAGCAGGTACACTAGATTGACAGATACGCAGTATTTT | CASRYTRLTDTQYF
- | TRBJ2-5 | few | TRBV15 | TGTGCCACCAAAGAAGAGGGGGAAGAAGAGACCCAGTACTTC | CATKEEGEEETQYF
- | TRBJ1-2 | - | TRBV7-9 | TGTGCCAGCAGCTTAGCGTTAAGGGAAGCCACTGGGCTCTATGGCTACACCTTC | CASSLALREATGLYGYTF
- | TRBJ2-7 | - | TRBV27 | TGTGCCAGCAGTTTATCCCCCGGTAGCTCCTACGAGCAGTACTTC | CASSLSPGSSYEQYF
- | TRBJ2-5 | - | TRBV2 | TGTGCCAGCGGGCGGGGACATGGGGCGTCAGAGACCCAGTACTTC | CASGRGHGASETQYF
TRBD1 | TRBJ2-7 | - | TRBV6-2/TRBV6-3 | TGTGCCAGCAGTATACACGACAGGGAAAAGCAGTACTTC | CASSIHDREKQYF
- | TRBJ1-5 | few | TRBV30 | TGTGCCTGGAGTGACAGCGTTCAGCCCCAGCATTTT | CAWSDSVQPQHF
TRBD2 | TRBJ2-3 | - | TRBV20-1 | TGCAGTGCTAGGCTACTAGCGGAGGGGGATACGCAGTATTTT | CSARLLAEGDTQYF
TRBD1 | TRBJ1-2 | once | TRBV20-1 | TGCAGTGCTAGAGGGGACCCGGGACAGGGGACCTATGGCTACACCTTC | CSARGDPGQGTYGYTF
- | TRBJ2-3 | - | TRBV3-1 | TGTGCCAGCAGCCCTTGGCAGGGATCAACAGATACGCAGTATTTT | CASSPWQGSTDTQYF
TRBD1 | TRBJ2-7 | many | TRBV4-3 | TGCGCCAGCAGCCGGACAGGGGGAGGAGAGCAGTACTTC | CASSRTGGGEQYF
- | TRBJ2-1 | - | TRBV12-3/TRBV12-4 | TGTGCCAGCAGCTCGGACCGGGGGCGGTTCTTC | CASSSDRGRFF
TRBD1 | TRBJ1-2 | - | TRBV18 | TGTGCCAGCTCAAACCGGGACAGGGATCCCTATGGCTACACCTTC | CASSNRDRDPYGYTF
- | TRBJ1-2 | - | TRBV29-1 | TGCAGCGCAGGGACTCTAAACAGCTATGGCTACACCTTC | CSAGTLNSYGYTF
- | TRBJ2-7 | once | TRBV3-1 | TGTGCCAGCAGCCAACAGGGACACCAACCCGAGCAGTACTTC | CASSQQGHQPEQYF
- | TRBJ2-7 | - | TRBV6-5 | TGTGCCAGCAGTCGGTCCCGGGATGGCTCCTACGAGCAGTACTTC | CASSRSRDGSYEQYF
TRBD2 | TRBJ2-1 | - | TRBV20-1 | TGCAGTGCTAGAGACGGGACTAGCGGGGTCCAGCGGTGGGACAATGAGCAGTTCTTC | CSARDGTSGVQRWDNEQFF
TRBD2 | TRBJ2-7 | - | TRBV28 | TGTGCCAGCAGTTTTCCCCCCTCTAGCGGGACAACCGGCTACGAGCAGTACTTC | CASSFPPSSGTTGYEQYF
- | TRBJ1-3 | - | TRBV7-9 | TGTGCCAGCAGCTACACAGGCTCTGGAAACACCATATATTTT | CASSYTGSGNTIYF
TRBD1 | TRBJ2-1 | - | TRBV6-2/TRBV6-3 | TGTGCCAGCAGACCGACCGGGACAGAATACAATGAGCAGTTCTTC | CASRPTGTEYNEQFF
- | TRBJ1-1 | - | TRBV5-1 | TGCGCCAGCAGCCATCACGGCCGGTGGAGGTTGAACACTGAAGCTTTCTTT | CASSHHGRWRLNTEAFF
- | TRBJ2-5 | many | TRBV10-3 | TGTGCCATCAGTGTGGGGGCCGGAGAGACCCAGTACTTC | CAISVGAGETQYF
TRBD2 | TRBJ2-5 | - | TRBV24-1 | TGTGCCACCAGTGATTCCTGGACTAGCAGGTTGGATGAGCAGTACTTC | CATSDSWTSRLDEQYF
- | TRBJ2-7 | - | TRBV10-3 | TGTGCCATCCTTACAGGGTACTCCGAGCAGTACTTC | CAILTGYSEQYF
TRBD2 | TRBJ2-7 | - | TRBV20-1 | TGCAGTGCAGCTCACCCAGCGGGAAAGGGGAACGAGCAGTACTTC | CSAAHPAGKGNEQYF
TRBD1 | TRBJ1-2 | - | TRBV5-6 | TGTGCCAGCAGCGCGCGACAGGGTTATGGCTACACCTTC | CASSARQGYGYTF
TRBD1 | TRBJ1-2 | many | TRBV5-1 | TGCGCCAGCAGCTCTCTGACAGGGAACTATGGCTACACCTTC | CASSSLTGNYGYTF